This TCR beta chain was profiled in a study of T-cell memory formation after mild COVID-19. Study as a whole: Largely, the TCR clusters proved donor specific. Study outcomes and limitations: Cross-reactive memory seemingly joined, as some responding clones were found in pre-infection memory. Among clones contracting day 15 to 85, CD4/CD8 was balanced, whereas later expanders leaned CD4+. Of the contracting clones, CD4+ ones lay mainly in CM and EM, and CD8+ ones in EMRA.

Germline CDR1 SGHRS, CDR2 YFSETQ. The CDR3 has 17 amino acids. Trimming removed 0 bases from V and 2 bases from J, with 17 bases in between. There are many counts of this clonotype. Its antigen is still unknown. TCRdb recomputed calls from the 5' RACE reads with MiXCR, one row per CDR3 protein. The sample has under 300,000 distinct CDR3 sequences, approximately 8% seen once; the top ten hold 22%. This TCR derives from a man between 18 and 35 years old who had mild COVID-19 (a few samples of this study predate the infection). Cell type and time point are not known. The chain carries TRBV5-1 and TRBJ2-5; no firm D call. The sample consisted of PBMCs or a T cell subset sorted from them (not recorded which). This CDR3 is CASSLEVRRVVQETQYF. The CDR3 bases are TGCGCCAGCAGCTTGGAAGTCCGACGTGTGGTTCAAGAGACCCAGTACTTC. The full variable domain, its missing parts supplied by reference TRBV5-1 and TRBJ2-5, is KAGVTQTPRYLIKTRGQQVTLSCSPISGHRSVSWYQQTPGQGLQFLFEYFSETQRNKGNFPGRFSGRQFSNSRSEMNVSTLELGDSALYLCASSLEVRRVVQETQYFGPGTRLLVL.